What follows are 24 T cell receptor beta chains derived from one specimen sequenced in a study of regulatory T cells in long-lasting Graves disease. Building of the TCR beta libraries involved iRepertoire HTBI primers and Arm-PCR of CDR3 regions. TCRdb used MiXCR to reprocess the multiplex PCR reads, holding one entry per CDR3 protein. The table lists hundreds of thousands of distinct CDR3 sequences, roughly 21% of them singletons, with over 25% in the top ten. Sample time point: persistent/refractory GD, antithyroid drugs over 5 years with positive TRAb. PBMC RNA served as the TCR library source. The sequences come from peripheral blood mononuclear cells (PBMCs), collected when the disease was refractory, from a patient treated with antithyroid drugs. These TCRs come from a female donor with Graves disease.

This clonotype showed up just a few times. The chain recombines TRBV3-1 with TRBJ1-3; possible D gene TRBD1, 5 bases. This CDR3 has 16 residues. The V gene's germline CDR1 is LGHDT and CDR2 YNNKEL (reference sequence). V was shortened by 0 bases and J by 0 bases, with 9 bases between the two germline ends. This CDR3 reads CASSQEGTYSGNTIYF. CDR3 nucleotides: TGTGCCAGCAGCCAAGAGGGGACTTACTCTGGAAACACCATATATTTT.

The chain couples TRBV30 to TRBJ2-7; 7 bases match TRBD1. With V trimmed by 2 bases and J by 5 bases, 6 bases remained unmatched. Germline V CDR1 and CDR2: GTSNPN, SVGIG (reference sequence). The CDR3 is 13 amino acids. The CDR3 DNA sequence: TGTGCCTGGAGTATAACAGGGGTCAACGAGCAGTACTTC. It specifies CAWSITGVNEQYF.

This clonotype was seen ten or more times. V and J are TRBV12-3 or TRBV12-4 and TRBJ1-4; 9 nucleotides align to TRBD1. V gave up 6 bases and J gave up 6 bases; unmatched junction bases: 11. This CDR3 has 16 residues. Here the CDR3 reads CASSVKRGQGYEKLFF. CDR3 DNA sequence: TGTGCCAGCAGCGTTAAGAGGGGACAGGGTTATGAAAAACTGTTTTTT.

Many counts were recorded for this clonotype. The chain couples TRBV11-3 to TRBJ1-5; D is undetermined. Looked up from germline, CDR1 is SGHNT and CDR2 is YENEEA. The CDR3 extends over 15 amino acids. With 1 base removed from V and 4 bases from J, the gap between germline ends came to 11 bases. The CDR3 DNA reads as TGTGCCAGCAGCTTAGGTGACGGAGATAATCAGCCCCAGCATTTT. Translating gives CASSLGDGDNQPQHF.

This clonotype occurred a few times. V and J are TRBV5-1 and TRBJ1-5, with D maybe TRBD1 (5 bases). The CDR3 is 15 residues long. CDR1 is SGHRS and CDR2 is YFSETQ in the germline V gene. The V end lost 0 bases, the J end lost 7 bases, and 14 bases lay between the germline ends. The chain's CDR3 is CASSLDSSTGQPQHF. CDR3 bases: TGCGCCAGCAGCTTGGACAGCAGCACAGGACAGCCCCAGCATTTT.

Only a few counts were recorded for this clonotype. The V and J genes are TRBV3-1 and TRBJ2-7, with 7 bases identical to TRBD1. V was pared by 4 bases and J by 1 base, with 7 bases of the junction left unmatched. CDR3 length: 15 amino acids. Germline assignment: CDR1 LGHDT and CDR2 YNNKEL (reference sequence). The CDR3 region has the DNA TGTGCCAGCAGCCCATGGGCAGGGGGTTCCTACGAGCAGTACTTC. Its protein product is CASSPWAGGSYEQYF.

The V gene is TRBV4-1, the J gene TRBJ1-4, with 10 bases that match TRBD1. Losses at the gene ends were 2 bases for V and 8 bases for J; bases not matched to a gene: 8. The CDR3 has 16 amino acids. Germline CDR1 reads MGHRA; CDR2 reads YSYEKL. The CDR3, as DNA: TGCGCCAGCAGCCAATCCCGACAGGGGGCGTTGGAAAAACTGTTTTTT. It encodes CASSQSRQGALEKLFF.

The chain combines TRBV7-9 with TRBJ2-7, with 8 bases identical to TRBD2. The CDR3 consists of 12 residues. Germline trimming cut 6 bases from V and 6 bases from J; bases unmatched to any gene: 4. CDR1 and CDR2 from the germline V gene are SEHNR and FQNEAQ (reference sequence). The CDR3 loop is CASRRGGSEQYF. CDR3 DNA sequence: TGTGCCAGCAGACGCGGGGGGAGCGAGCAGTACTTC.

This clonotype showed up many times. This chain uses TRBV11-3 with TRBJ1-6; D unclear. Trimming left V 0 bases short and J 5 bases short, with 14 bases between. CDR1 is SGHNT, CDR2 YENEEA, per germline. There are 17 residues in the CDR3. In DNA, the CDR3 is TGTGCCAGCAGCTTAGACACCTACATCAACGATAATTCACCCCTCCACTTT. Translated: CASSLDTYINDNSPLHF.

This clonotype was seen repeatedly, ten times or more. The genes are TRBV11-2 and TRBJ2-7; tentatively, D is TRBD1 (5 bases). Germline assignment: CDR1 SGHAT and CDR2 FQNNGV. V was cut by 2 bases and J by 5 bases, with 19 bases left in between. The CDR3 is made up of 16 amino acids. Here the CDR3 reads CASSLISSQGKHEQYF. The CDR3 DNA is TGTGCCAGCAGCTTAATTTCAAGCCAGGGTAAACACGAGCAGTACTTC.

This clonotype was detected many times. The chain links TRBV28 to TRBJ2-6, with 7 nucleotides matching TRBD1. CDR3 length equals 15 residues. Trimming removed 3 bases from V and 3 bases from J; junction bases left unmatched: 2. The germline V gene encodes CDR1 MDHEN and CDR2 SYDVKM. CDR3: CASSFQGVGANVLTF. The CDR3 region has the DNA TGTGCCAGCAGTTTTCAGGGGGTTGGGGCCAACGTCCTGACTTTC.

This clonotype was found a few times. Written as DNA, the CDR3 is TGTGCCAGCAGTGAAGTCAGCGAGCAGTACTTC. This encodes CASSEVSEQYF. The V and J genes are TRBV6-1 and TRBJ2-7; D is uncertain. The germline V gene encodes CDR1 MNHNS and CDR2 SASEGT. The CDR3 runs to 11 residues. V dropped 1 base and J dropped 6 bases, with 4 bases sitting between them.

The gene calls are TRBV4-1 and TRBJ1-2; D gene ambiguous. The CDR3 is 16 amino acids. From germline, CDR1 is MGHRA and CDR2 YSYEKL. V shed 4 bases and J shed 0 bases, with 15 bases lying between them. For the CDR3, the DNA is TGCGCCAGCAGCCCCCTTACGATAGTAGCTAACTATGGCTACACCTTC. This gives the protein CASSPLTIVANYGYTF.

This clonotype was recorded many times. The genes are TRBV2 and TRBJ1-5; D perhaps matches TRBD1 (5 bases). The CDR3 is 15 residues long. Germline V gene data show CDR1 as SNHLY and CDR2 as FYNNEI. V gave up 4 bases and J gave up 7 bases, with 17 bases separating them. The CDR3 here is CASSVGTGARQPQHF. CDR3 DNA sequence: TGTGCCAGCAGTGTGGGGACCGGGGCCAGACAGCCCCAGCATTTT.

The V gene is TRBV18, the J gene TRBJ2-5, with TRBD1 identical over 8 bases. Germline CDR1 KGHSH, CDR2 LQKENI. The CDR3 runs 15 residues. Trimming at V came to 1 base and at J to 4 bases, leaving 5 bases not matched to a gene. The CDR3 loop reads CASSPRAGTGETQYF. The CDR3 DNA reads TGTGCCAGCTCACCACGGGCTGGGACAGGAGAGACCCAGTACTTC.

This clonotype was counted between two and nine times. The chain combines TRBV6-1 with TRBJ1-2; no clear D. This CDR3 spans 13 amino acids. Trimming removed 7 bases from V and 6 bases from J, with 15 bases in between. Germline assignment: CDR1 MNHNS and CDR2 SASEGT. In nucleotides, the CDR3 is TGTGCCAGCACCCCAGCCGGGCCGGATGGCTACACCTTC. Translation: CASTPAGPDGYTF.

The V and J genes are TRBV18 and TRBJ2-7; unclear D gene. Germline V gene data show CDR1 as KGHSH and CDR2 as LQKENI. The CDR3 runs to 12 residues. The V gene lost 4 bases and the J gene lost 2 bases, with 6 bases spanning the gap. The CDR3 nucleotides are TGTGCCAGCTCACAGTTGGCCTACGAGCAGTACTTC. Its protein is CASSQLAYEQYF.

This clonotype was observed many times. J is TRBJ2-2 and V is TRBV2, with D tentatively TRBD1 (5 bases). The germline V and J ends were trimmed by 6 bases and 0 bases, with 14 bases remaining between them. The CDR3 has 16 residues. Per germline, CDR1 SNHLY and CDR2 FYNNEI. CDR3 in amino acids: CASRSTGATNTGELFF. CDR3 sequence (DNA): TGTGCCAGCAGGTCCACAGGTGCAACGAACACCGGGGAGCTGTTTTTT.

This clonotype was seen ten or more times. The chain recombines TRBV2 with TRBJ1-2; 9 positions agree with TRBD1. The CDR3 contains 16 residues. Germline V gene sequence: CDR1 SNHLY, CDR2 FYNNEI. The V gene end was trimmed by 10 bases and the J gene end by 4 bases; junction bases not matched to a gene: 16. The CDR3 DNA sequence: TGTGCCACCCTGGGCCGAACAGGGGGCGCCGGCTATGGCTACACCTTC. Translation gives CATLGRTGGAGYGYTF.

This clonotype was seen more than once but under ten times. The chain combines TRBV27 with TRBJ1-5; D uncertain. Germline V gene lookup returns CDR1 MNHEY and CDR2 SMNVEV (reference sequence). V lost 3 bases, J lost 7 bases, and 10 bases lay in between. This CDR3 spans 13 amino acids. The CDR3 region has the DNA TGTGCCAGCAGTTTTAAAGGGAACCAGCCCCAGCATTTT. Amino acid sequence: CASSFKGNQPQHF.

A few counts support this clonotype. This CDR3 is CASSYPGLAGRMSEQYF. The CDR3 bases are TGTGCCAGCAGCTACCCGGGACTAGCGGGACGGATGAGCGAGCAGTACTTC. The chain combines TRBV13 with TRBJ2-7; 13 bases line up with TRBD2. Germline values: CDR1 PRHDT, CDR2 FYEKMQ (reference sequence). The CDR3 spans 17 residues. J gave up 6 bases and V 4 bases, and 12 bases lay outside the gene matches. The full variable domain, its missing parts supplied by reference TRBV13 and TRBJ2-7, is AAGVIQSPRHLIKEKRETATLKCYPIPRHDTVYWYQQGPGQDPQFLISFYEKMQSDKGSIPDRFSAQQFSDYHSELNMSSLELGDSALYFCASSYPGLAGRMSEQYFGPGTRLTVT.

This clonotype was seen ten or more times. The chain joins TRBV10-3 to TRBJ2-2; TRBD1 matches at 7 bases. V shed 10 bases and J 5 bases; nucleotides not matched to a gene: 13. Germline CDR1 reads ENHRY; CDR2 reads SYGVKD. This CDR3 contains 15 residues. CDR3 in DNA: TGTGCCACGGCGGACAGGCAGGCTGTGACCGGGGAGCTGTTTTTT. It is translated as CATADRQAVTGELFF.

This sequence joins TRBV27 and TRBJ2-7; the D is unclear. V shed 3 bases and J shed 7 bases, with 7 bases lying between them. Germline CDR1 reads MNHEY; CDR2 reads SMNVEV (reference sequence). The CDR3 loop spans 11 amino acids. This CDR3 reads CASSFHYEQYF. The CDR3 nucleotides read TGTGCCAGCAGTTTTCACTATGAGCAGTACTTC.

A few counts support this clonotype. This likely comes from a read error, as the CDR3 has no conserved phenylalanine or tryptophan at its end. CDR3 nucleotides: TGTGCCAGCAGCCAATCGATCGCGGTTTGGGAGACCCAGTACTCC. Its protein product is CASSQSIAVWETQYS. The J gene is TRBJ2-5, the V gene TRBV16; no clear D gene. Germline CDR1 is KGHSY and CDR2 is FQNENV. CDR3 length equals 15 residues. V lost 0 bases, J lost 5 bases, and 13 bases lay in between.